The 9 T cell receptor beta chains presented below share a single source sample, sequenced in a study of blood T cell repertoires in COVID-19. Libraries were prepared by immunoSEQ multiplex PCR; TCRdb keeps only in-frame clonotypes and omits some of them. The table shows about 180,000 clones, with 83% occurring only once. Specimen: peripheral blood. Source of these receptors: a human donor in a cohort sampled during active COVID-19.

As to this clone: The same CDR3 is also encoded by other DNA sequences in this sample. The chain has TRBV19 and TRBJ2-7; TRBD2 is a possible D gene (5 bases). The CDR3 sequence is 12 residues long. Trimming stripped 1 base from V and 5 bases from J, with 6 bases between. The germline gives CDR1 LNHDA, CDR2 SQIVND (reference sequence). The CDR3 nucleotides are TGTGCCAGTAGTATAGGAGGGAACGAGCAGTACTTC. This sequence encodes CASSIGGNEQYF.

The chain joins TRBV6-5 to TRBJ2-7, with 7 bases lining up with TRBD1. V lost 6 bases and J lost 2; bases outside the gene matches: 10. This CDR3 comprises 15 residues. The germline V gene encodes CDR1 MNHEY and CDR2 SVGAGI. The CDR3 here is CASSPRLRGPYEQYF. In DNA form, the CDR3 reads TGTGCCAGCAGCCCCCGGCTGAGGGGGCCCTACGAGCAGTACTTC.

V is TRBV29-1 and J is TRBJ1-1; D is unclear. V lost 4 bases and J 11 bases, leaving 14 bases between the germline ends. Germline V gene data show CDR1 as SQVTM and CDR2 as ANQGSEA. CDR3 length equals 11 residues. The CDR3 sequence: CSVGDPTRAFF. CDR3 bases: TGCAGCGTTGGAGACCCGACGAGGGCTTTCTTT.

This chain joins TRBV4-3 and TRBJ1-2; D is possibly TRBD1 (6 bases). The germline V gene encodes CDR1 LGHNA and CDR2 YSLEER. The CDR3 is 16 amino acids. The V end was cut by 6 bases, the J end by 3 bases, with 20 bases between. CDR3 sequence: CASSKLPGGGHYGYTF. The CDR3 DNA reads TGCGCCAGCAGTAAACTCCCCGGGGGGGGGCACTATGGCTACACCTTC.

Written as DNA, the CDR3 is TGCGCCAGCAGCCAAGAGAGGGGGACAGGGGTCACCGCTGGCTACACCTTC. It codes for CASSQERGTGVTAGYTF. The chain has TRBV4-3 and TRBJ1-2; 10 bases fit TRBD1. The CDR3 extends over 17 amino acids. V was clipped by 0 bases and J by 7 bases; unmatched bases: 11. The germline V gene has CDR1 LGHNA and CDR2 YSLEER.

The chain employs TRBV11-2 and TRBJ2-7, with a tentative D call TRBD1 (6 bases). The CDR3 covers 14 residues. Germline V gives CDR1 SGHAT, CDR2 FQNNGV. V shed 1 base and J shed 6 bases, with 13 bases lying between them. CDR3 sequence (DNA): TGTGCCAGCAGCTTAGGACAGGCCCTTAGCGAGCAGTACTTC. Translating gives CASSLGQALSEQYF.

The genes are TRBV3-1 (or the pseudogene TRBV3-2) and TRBJ1-2, with 10 bases fitting TRBD1. J gave up 8 bases and V 4 bases, and 4 bases lay outside the gene matches. The CDR3 runs to 13 residues. The germline CDR1 and CDR2 sequences are LGHDT and YNNKEL (reference sequence). CDR3 nucleotide sequence: TGTGCCAGCAGCCGGGACAGGGGAGGCGGCTACACCTTC. It is translated as CASSRDRGGGYTF.

The chain is built from TRBV5-6 and TRBJ2-1; 10 positions match TRBD2. Germline values: CDR1 SGHDT, CDR2 YYEEEE. The CDR3 is 16 residues long. After removal of 4 bases from V and 4 bases from J, the junction contained 8 bases not matched to a gene. The CDR3: CASSGTSAQDYNEQFF. The DNA of the CDR3 is TGTGCCAGCAGCGGGACTAGCGCCCAGGATTACAATGAGCAGTTCTTC. Full variable domain (outside the CDR3, taken from reference TRBV5-6 and TRBJ2-1): DAGVTQSPTHLIKTRGQQVTLRCSPKSGHDTVSWYQQALGQGPQFIFQYYEEEERQRGNFPDRFSGHQFPNYSSELNVNALLLGDSALYLCASSGTSAQDYNEQFFGPGTRLTVL.

This clone was recorded once. This rearrangement joins TRBV12-3 or TRBV12-4 to TRBJ2-7, with TRBD2 as a possible D gene (5 bases). The CDR3 covers 13 residues. The ends were cut back, 3 bases at V and 4 bases at J, with 10 bases in the middle. CDR3 sequence (DNA): TGTGCCAGCAGTTTTCCGGGATGGTACGAGCAGTACTTC. It encodes CASSFPGWYEQYF.